Described below is a single TCR beta chain sequence and its context. The antigen is undetermined. Amplified TCR beta CDR3 regions derived from RNA transcripts. During a first-round RT-PCR of the TCR CDR3, the HTBI primer set was used. Each CDR3 protein gets one entry after TCRdb re-called the multiplex PCR reads with MiXCR. The profile shows some 500,000 distinct CDR3 sequences, 16% of them singletons. This sample was included in a study of T cells in Graves' hyperthyroidism and ophthalmopathy. Whole-study results and caveats: Before onset, by a median of around 6.1 months, the model predicted ophthalmopathy. Classification by a 13 V-J model distinguished ophthalmopathy from stable hyperthyroidism. The majority of expanded thyroid clonotypes above 0.001 also appeared in blood.

The study excluded patients with uncontrolled infection, other autoimmune disease, pregnancy or lactation. Germline V CDR1 and CDR2: SQVTM, ANQGSEA. The CDR3 length is 11 residues. V was clipped by 0 bases and J by 6 bases, with 5 bases between them. Sequencing was done on a sample of blood. The receptor's source is a woman aged 25 to 39 with Graves' ophthalmopathy. The gene calls are TRBV29-1 and TRBJ1-2; no clear D. The CDR3 loop is CSVEDLDGYTF. For the CDR3, the DNA is TGCAGCGTTGAAGATCTGGATGGCTACACCTTC.